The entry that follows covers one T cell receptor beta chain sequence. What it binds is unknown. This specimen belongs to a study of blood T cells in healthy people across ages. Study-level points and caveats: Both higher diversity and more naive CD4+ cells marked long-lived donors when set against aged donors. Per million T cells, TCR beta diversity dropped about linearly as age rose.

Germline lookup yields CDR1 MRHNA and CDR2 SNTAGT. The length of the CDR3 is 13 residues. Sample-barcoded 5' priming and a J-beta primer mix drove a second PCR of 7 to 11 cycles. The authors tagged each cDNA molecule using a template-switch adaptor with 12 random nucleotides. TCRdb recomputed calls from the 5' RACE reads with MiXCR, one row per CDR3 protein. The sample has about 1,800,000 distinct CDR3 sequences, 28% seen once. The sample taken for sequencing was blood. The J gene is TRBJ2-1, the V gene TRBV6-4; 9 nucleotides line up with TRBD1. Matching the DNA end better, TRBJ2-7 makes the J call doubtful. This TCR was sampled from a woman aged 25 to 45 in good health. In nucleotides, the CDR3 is TGTGCCACCCGGGACAGGGACTACAATGAGCAGTACTTC. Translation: CATRDRDYNEQYF.